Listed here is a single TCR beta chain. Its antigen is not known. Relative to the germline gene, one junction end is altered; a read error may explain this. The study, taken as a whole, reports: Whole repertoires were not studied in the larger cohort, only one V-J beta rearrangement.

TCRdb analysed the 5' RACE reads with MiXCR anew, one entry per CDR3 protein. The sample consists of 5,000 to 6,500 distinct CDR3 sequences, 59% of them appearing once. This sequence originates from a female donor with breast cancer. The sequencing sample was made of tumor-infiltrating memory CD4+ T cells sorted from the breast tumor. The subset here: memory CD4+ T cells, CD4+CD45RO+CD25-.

CDR3 sequence: CATSFGQFNYGYTF. The CDR3 nucleotides read TGTGCCACCAGTTTTGGGCAGTTTAACTATGGCTACACCTTC. The chain combines TRBV12-3 or TRBV12-4 with TRBJ1-2; D uncertain. The CDR3 consists of 14 residues.